This TCR beta chain was found in a study of post-analysis software for immune sequencing data (dated by TCRdb to between 2014 and 2017). Turning to the overall study: Relapsing-remitting, secondary progressive and progressive-relapsing multiple sclerosis were recorded as disease courses, and subtype annotation was lacking for some patients. The multiple sclerosis patient repertoires were compared with 10 or so previously published healthy control repertoires from donors aged roughly 6 to 25 years. A subset of samples was prepared in parallel using single-end sample barcoding, then pooled and co-amplified after Illumina adapter ligation.

Broad study findings and their caveats: Multiple sclerosis patients had significantly lower normalized Chao1 diversity than controls, a result that suggests substantial peripheral T-cell clonal expansion. When samples were clustered directly using the F measure, samples prepared in the same batch co-clustered strongly, which prompted a batch-effect correction. Patients showed significantly higher frequencies than controls for several TRBV segments, among them TRBV5-6, TRBV5-1 and TRBV20-1. The control group was slightly older than the multiple sclerosis patient group.

The library was obtained by PCR. This sample was sequenced with an Illumina HiSeq 2500. Unique molecular identifiers were incorporated into TCR beta cDNA libraries to reduce PCR and sequencing biases. Roughly 0.5 million cDNA molecules were obtained per 1 to 10 million input T cells, so each molecule approximated one T cell. The patient libraries were prepared and sequenced with the same protocol used for the earlier healthy control dataset. Samples belonging to the same batch were prepared together, multiplexed and sequenced on a shared HiSeq lane. On the study's bioinformatics: Raw barcoded reads were processed with MIGEC, discarding single-read molecular identifier groups before consensus assembly and CDR3 extraction. Clonotype tables were post-analysed with VDJtools, and diversity was normalized by down-sampling all datasets to the smallest sample size. In repertoire overlap clustering, CDR3 amino acid sequences, but not nucleotide sequences, were matched to correct batch-related cross-sample contamination. TCRdb handled the public reads itself, with Q25 trimming in fastp and clone calling in MiXCR, and kept productive beta chains. Identical CDR3 proteins give one entry, which carries the most common genes and DNA. The V and J calls, along with clone size, are taken from TCRdb and not from the paper's own processing. This sample lists approximately 160,000 distinct CDR3 sequences; over 25% were detected once. Less than 1.6% of the sample goes to the ten largest clones.

This clonotype was counted only a few times. Its antigen remains undetermined. Qualities for individual bases were not recorded, and no much larger clone is one base off. CDR1 is given as MDHEN and CDR2 as SYDVKM, both from the germline V gene. The CDR3, from cysteine to phenylalanine, totals 14 residues. The DNA shown is the 42-base CDR3, in frame from base 1. Trimming costs V 3 bases and J 4 bases, and their ends lie 7 bases apart. To demonstrate the VDJtools post-analysis software, the study profiled TCR beta repertoires from the peripheral blood of approximately twelve young patients with multiple sclerosis. The multiple sclerosis patients were children and adolescents between roughly 6 and 16 years of age.

The sample taken for sequencing was blood. This receptor was obtained from a girl between 5 and 17 years old with multiple sclerosis. This sequence uses TRBV28 and TRBJ1-6; no D gene call is confident. The bases are TGTGCCAGCAGTTTGGTCAGTTATAATTCACCCCTCCACTTT. Translated, it gives CASSLVSYNSPLHF.